The 10 T cell receptor beta chains in this list originate from one sample, sequenced in a study of regulatory T cells in long-lasting Graves disease. Time point here: newly diagnosed GD, antithyroid drugs for less than 3 months. After RNA was extracted from PBMCs, the TCR library was made from it. With iRepertoire HTBI primers and Arm-PCR of CDR3 regions, TCR beta libraries were built. One entry per CDR3 protein results from TCRdb running MiXCR on the multiplex PCR reads. The sample lists about 500,000 distinct CDR3 sequences, approximately 12% seen once, with approximately 9.6% in the top ten. In addition, the sample was reused for a study of T cells in Graves' hyperthyroidism and ophthalmopathy.

The sequencing used peripheral blood mononuclear cells (PBMCs), collected at new diagnosis, from a patient treated with antithyroid drugs. Receptors were obtained from a woman in her 30s with Graves disease.

The table lists this clonotype with many counts. The rearrangement joins TRBV6-1 to TRBJ1-6; TRBD1 is a possible D gene (6 bases). Germline lookup yields CDR1 MNHNS and CDR2 SASEGT. V gave up 0 bases and J gave up 5 bases, with 11 bases separating them. The CDR3 sequence is 16 residues long. The CDR3 DNA reads as TGTGCCAGCAGTGAAGCATGGGGGCGGAATAATTCACCCCTCCACTTT. This sequence encodes CASSEAWGRNNSPLHF.

This clonotype showed up just a few times. A much larger clone lies a single base off, so this may be a read error. The rearrangement joins TRBV11-2 to TRBJ2-1; 8 bases line up with TRBD2. This CDR3 is built from 16 residues. V lost 0 bases to trimming and J lost 9 bases; unmatched junction nucleotides: 10. Germline loops: CDR1 SGHAT, CDR2 FQNNGV. CDR3 nucleotides: TGTGCCAGCAGCTTAGATGTCCAGCGGGAGAGGCCTGAGCAGTTCTTC. Protein: CASSLDVQRERPEQFF.

The V and J genes are TRBV11-2 and TRBJ2-7; tentatively, D is TRBD1 (5 bases). Trimming pared 5 bases from V and 6 bases from J, leaving 17 bases between. The germline V gene has CDR1 SGHAT and CDR2 FQNNGV. The CDR3 extends over 14 amino acids. As DNA, the CDR3 is TGTGCCAGCAGCCCAACTCGGACACCACCCGAGCAGTACTTC. This gives the protein CASSPTRTPPEQYF.

The rearrangement uses TRBV25-1 and TRBJ2-7, with 7 bases lining up with TRBD2. V lost 5 bases, J lost 4 bases, and 11 bases stayed unmatched. CDR1 MGHDK and CDR2 SYGVNS come from the germline V gene. This CDR3 comprises 15 residues. Written as DNA, the CDR3 is TGTGCCAGCAGTTCCACCGGCCTAGCGGTTTACGAGCAGTACTTC. Its protein is CASSSTGLAVYEQYF.

The V gene is TRBV7-9, the J gene TRBJ1-5, with 7 bases aligning to TRBD1. This CDR3 is 18 amino acids long. J was trimmed by 2 bases and V by 0 bases; bases with no gene match: 10. Germline V gene data show CDR1 as SEHNR and CDR2 as FQNEAQ (reference sequence). CDR3 residues: CASSLANTGEVRNQPQHF. In nucleotides, the CDR3 is TGTGCCAGCAGCTTAGCCAATACAGGGGAGGTACGCAATCAGCCCCAGCATTTT. Drawing the rest from reference TRBV7-9 and TRBJ1-5, the complete variable domain is DTGVSQNPRHKITKRGQNVTFRCDPISEHNRLYWYRQTLGQGPEFLTYFQNEAQLEKSRLLSDRFSAERPKGSFSTLEIQRTEQGDSAMYLCASSLANTGEVRNQPQHFGDGTRLSIL.

A word on this clonotype: A much larger clone lies a single base off, so this may be a read error. The V call is TRBV7-9, the J call TRBJ2-3; TRBD2 aligns across 9 bases. This CDR3 has 17 amino acids. V shed 3 bases and J 1 base; nucleotides not matched to a gene: 8. Germline lookup yields CDR1 SEHNR and CDR2 FQNEAQ (reference sequence). CDR3 sequence reads: CASSFLAGRPGTDTQYF. In nucleotides, the CDR3 is TGTGCCAGCAGCTTCCTAGCGGGAAGGCCGGGCACAGATACGCAGTATTTT.

Ten or more counts support this clonotype. The chain employs TRBV11-2 and TRBJ2-1; D is unresolved. V was pared by 8 bases and J by 7 bases, with 9 bases between. This CDR3 spans 11 amino acids. The germline V gene has CDR1 SGHAT and CDR2 FQNNGV. CDR3 DNA: TGTGCCAGCCGTTTCTTGAATGAGCAGTTCTTC. Encoded protein: CASRFLNEQFF.

This clonotype was counted at least ten times. The chain combines TRBV29-1 with TRBJ1-1; D uncertain. Per the germline V gene, CDR1 is SQVTM and CDR2 is ANQGSEA. The CDR3 totals 16 residues. Deletions cut 4 bases from V and 0 bases from J, with 18 bases between. The CDR3 nucleotides are TGCAGCGTTGTGCCTATCCTCCAACGCGTGAACACTGAAGCTTTCTTT. Amino acid sequence: CSVVPILQRVNTEAFF. The full variable domain, rest sourced from reference TRBV29-1 and TRBJ1-1, is SAVISQKPSRDICQRGTSLTIQCQVDSQVTMMFWYRQQPGQSLTLIATANQGSEATYESGFVIDKFPISRPNLTFSTLTVSNMSPEDSSIYLCSVVPILQRVNTEAFFGQGTRLTVV.

This clonotype came up many times. The gene calls are TRBV7-3 and TRBJ2-1; no clear D gene. The CDR3 spans 12 residues. The V gene's germline CDR1 is SGHTA and CDR2 FQGTGA. Trimming took off 2 bases at V and 9 bases at J, with 8 bases between the two ends. In DNA, the CDR3 is TGTGCCAGCAGCTTATACATGGGTGAGCAGTTCTTC. The encoded protein is CASSLYMGEQFF.

This clonotype was observed at least ten times. The chain has TRBV6-5 and TRBJ2-5; no reliable D call. Germline lookup yields CDR1 MNHEY and CDR2 SVGAGI. The V gene lost 0 bases and the J gene lost 2 bases, with 10 bases spanning the gap. This CDR3 comprises 15 residues. Here the CDR3 reads CASSYSAGVQETQYF. The CDR3 DNA follows: TGTGCCAGCAGTTACTCTGCTGGGGTACAAGAGACCCAGTACTTC.